The 19 T cell receptor beta chains listed next were all sequenced from one sample in a study of regulatory T cells in long-lasting Graves disease (dated by TCRdb to the early 2020s). Libraries were built with multiplex PCR. The reads were generated on an Illumina HiSeq 4000. To build TCR beta libraries, CDR3 regions were amplified by Arm-PCR using iRepertoire HTBI primers. TCRdb reanalyzed the raw reads on its own, using fastp at Q25 for trimming and MiXCR for clone calling, and kept in-frame beta chains. Entries are consolidated by CDR3 protein sequence, retaining the most common genes and DNA. The sample contains under 450,000 distinct CDR3 sequences, 23% of them found a single time. In total, the top ten clones hold about a quarter of the sample. The meaning of the sample's time point label: persistent/refractory GD, antithyroid drugs over 5 years with positive TRAb. For both TCR sequencing and RNA sequencing, RNA was extracted from PBMCs using TRIzol.

The sample here was peripheral blood mononuclear cells (PBMCs), taken when the disease was refractory, from a patient treated with antithyroid drugs. Source of these receptors: a female donor with Graves disease.

The chain employs TRBV7-8 and TRBJ2-7, with D unclear. V lost 1 base to trimming and J lost 2 bases, with 9 bases between them. The CDR3 is 14 amino acids. Germline V CDR1 and CDR2: SGHVS, FQNEAQ. This CDR3 reads CASSLVGIAYEQYF. CDR3 coding DNA: TGTGCCAGCAGCTTAGTCGGTATCGCCTACGAGCAGTACTTC.

The chain combines TRBV19 with TRBJ2-6; D is unresolved. Trimming took 3 bases from V and 2 from J, leaving 2 bases between them. The length of the CDR3 is 13 residues. Germline V gives CDR1 LNHDA, CDR2 SQIVND (reference sequence). The CDR3 here is CASSIPGANVLTF. CDR3 DNA: TGTGCCAGTAGTATTCCTGGGGCCAACGTCCTGACTTTC. Complete variable domain (other parts from reference TRBV19 and TRBJ2-6): DGGITQSPKYLFRKEGQNVTLSCEQNLNHDAMYWYRQDPGQGLRLIYYSQIVNDFQKGDIAEGYSVSREKKESFPLTVTSAQKNPTAFYLCASSIPGANVLTFGAGSRLTVL.

V gene TRBV20-1 combines with J gene TRBJ1-1, with D perhaps matching TRBD1 (5 bases). Trimming removed 3 bases from V and 4 bases from J, with 9 bases in between. Germline assignment: CDR1 DFQATT and CDR2 SNEGSKA (reference sequence). This CDR3 spans 12 amino acids. CDR3: CSARHGGTEAFF. The CDR3 nucleotides are TGCAGTGCTAGGCATGGGGGCACTGAAGCTTTCTTT.

This clonotype was recorded many times. The chain has TRBV11-2 and TRBJ2-5; 9 nucleotides agree with TRBD1. CDR3 size: 15 residues. CDR1 and CDR2 (germline): SGHAT, FQNNGV. The J segment lost 5 bases and the V segment lost 5 bases, leaving 9 bases of the junction unmatched. The CDR3 here is CASSRRDREGETQYF. The CDR3 nucleotides read TGTGCCAGCAGCCGGAGGGACAGGGAAGGGGAGACCCAGTACTTC.

The chain links TRBV11-2 to TRBJ2-4; 9 positions agree with TRBD2. This CDR3 contains 13 residues. CDR1 and CDR2 from the germline V gene are SGHAT and FQNNGV. V was clipped by 2 bases and J by 11 bases; unmatched bases: 4. In nucleotides, the CDR3 is TGTGCCAGCAGCTTACTAGCGGGATGGGTTCAGTACTTC. Protein: CASSLLAGWVQYF. The full variable domain, in which reference TRBV11-2 and TRBJ2-4 provide the parts outside the CDR3, is EAGVAQSPRYKIIEKRQSVAFWCNPISGHATLYWYQQILGQGPKLLIQFQNNGVVDDSQLPKDRFSAERLKGVDSTLKIQPAKLEDSAVYLCASSLLAGWVQYFGAGTRLSVL.

As for this clonotype: A much more abundant neighbour one base away suggests this may be a read error. The CDR3, as DNA: TGTGCCAGCAGTATGGGACAGACCTACGAGCAGTACTTC. This encodes CASSMGQTYEQYF. J is TRBJ2-7 and V is TRBV6-1, with TRBD1 identical over 7 bases. J lost 2 bases, V lost 5 bases, and 3 bases had no gene match. The CDR3 has 13 residues. Germline CDR1 MNHNS, CDR2 SASEGT.

This clonotype was counted between two and nine times. The J gene is TRBJ1-1, the V gene TRBV5-1, with D hard to call. The CDR3 length is 15 residues. Germline CDR1 and CDR2: SGHRS and YFSETQ. V dropped 4 bases and J dropped 2 bases, with 15 bases sitting between them. DNA for the CDR3: TGCGCCAGCAGCCCCACCGGGAAAAGCAACACTGAAGCTTTCTTT. It translates to CASSPTGKSNTEAFF.

Comments on this clonotype: A much more abundant neighbour one base away suggests this may be a read error. The chain links TRBV5-1 to TRBJ1-1; D might be TRBD1 (5 bases). Germline lookup yields CDR1 SGHRS and CDR2 YFSETQ. The CDR3 covers 16 residues. The CDR3 sequence: CASSSDRTDMNTETFF. Written as DNA, the CDR3 is TGCGCCAGCAGCTCCGACAGAACTGATATGAACACTGAAACTTTCTTT.

The table lists this clonotype with many counts. This chain uses TRBV29-1 with TRBJ1-4; 11 nucleotides agree with TRBD1. After removal of 7 bases from V and 0 bases from J, the junction contained 1 base not matched to a gene. The CDR3 is 14 amino acids. Germline loops: CDR1 SQVTM, CDR2 ANQGSEA. CDR3 protein: CSAGQGATNEKLFF. As DNA, the CDR3 is TGCAGCGCGGGACAGGGGGCAACTAATGAAAAACTGTTTTTT.

The J gene is TRBJ2-5, the V gene TRBV20-1; D is unresolved. Per the germline V gene, CDR1 is DFQATT and CDR2 is SNEGSKA (reference sequence). V gave up 3 bases and J gave up 3 bases, with 23 bases separating them. The CDR3 runs 17 residues. Written as DNA, the CDR3 is TGCAGTGCTAGGTACGCGTTGGCCGACGTTCTAAAAGAGACCCAGTACTTC. It translates to CSARYALADVLKETQYF.

The chain recombines TRBV6-2 or TRBV6-3 with TRBJ2-1, with 7 bases fitting TRBD2. Germline CDR1 reads MNHEY; CDR2 reads SVGEGT. The CDR3 loop spans 18 amino acids. Trimming at V came to 0 bases and at J to 3 bases, leaving 11 bases not matched to a gene. The CDR3 coding sequence is TGTGCCAGCAGTTACTCGGTTGGGGCGGGAGAAAACTACAATGAGCAGTTCTTC. Translation: CASSYSVGAGENYNEQFF.

This clonotype was counted a few times. The J gene is TRBJ2-7, the V gene TRBV29-1, with 9 bases matching TRBD2. The CDR3 contains 15 residues. Germline V gene sequence: CDR1 SQVTM, CDR2 ANQGSEA. The V segment lost 1 base and the J segment 4 bases; nucleotides outside the gene matches: 8. CDR3 DNA sequence: TGCAGCGTTGAAGGATATAGCGGGAGTTCGTACGAGCAGTACTTC. Its translation is CSVEGYSGSSYEQYF.

This clonotype was detected ten times or more. The rearrangement uses TRBV27 and TRBJ1-2; TRBD1 aligns across 7 bases. The germline V gene has CDR1 MNHEY and CDR2 SMNVEV (reference sequence). V lost 4 bases to trimming and J lost 1 base; unmatched junction nucleotides: 3. The CDR3 is made up of 14 amino acids. The CDR3 DNA reads as TGTGCCAGCAGTTATCAGGGGGATAACTATGGCTACACCTTC. This encodes CASSYQGDNYGYTF.

The J gene is TRBJ1-1, the V gene TRBV5-6; TRBD1 might be the D (6 bases). From germline, CDR1 is SGHDT and CDR2 YYEEEE. The CDR3 loop spans 15 amino acids. V lost 4 bases and J 7 bases, leaving 20 bases between the germline ends. The CDR3 DNA is TGTGCCAGCAGCCCTTCGGGGGGCGCATTAATTGAAGCTTTCTTT. It encodes CASSPSGGALIEAFF. Full variable domain (outside the CDR3, taken from reference TRBV5-6 and TRBJ1-1): DAGVTQSPTHLIKTRGQQVTLRCSPKSGHDTVSWYQQALGQGPQFIFQYYEEEERQRGNFPDRFSGHQFPNYSSELNVNALLLGDSALYLCASSPSGGALIEAFFGQGTRLTVV.

The rearrangement joins TRBV5-1 to TRBJ2-1; 8 bases agree with TRBD1. Germline V gives CDR1 SGHRS, CDR2 YFSETQ. The length of the CDR3 is 15 residues. V lost 2 bases, J lost 6 bases, and 7 bases stayed unmatched. CDR3 in amino acids: CASSLTGGVANEQFF. Written as DNA, the CDR3 is TGCGCCAGCAGCTTAACAGGGGGTGTGGCCAATGAGCAGTTCTTC.

This clonotype was observed at least ten times. The V gene is TRBV4-1, the J gene TRBJ2-5; no reliable D call. CDR1 and CDR2 from the germline V gene are MGHRA and YSYEKL. The CDR3 is 14 residues long. V gave up 4 bases and J gave up 4 bases, with 13 bases separating them. CDR3 bases: TGCGCCAGCAGCCCCCCGAATGAGCTAGAGACCCAGTACTTC. Its protein product is CASSPPNELETQYF.

This clonotype showed up many times. The V and J genes are TRBV7-2 and TRBJ2-5; D tentatively fits TRBD1 or TRBD2 (5 bases each). From germline, CDR1 is SGHTA and CDR2 FQGNSA. V gave up 2 bases and J gave up 0 bases, with 22 bases separating them. The CDR3 has 19 amino acids. Written as DNA, the CDR3 is TGTGCCAGCAGCTTAATTCCGGGACGTATGACCCTCCACCAAGAGACCCAGTACTTC. The encoded protein is CASSLIPGRMTLHQETQYF.

The chain combines TRBV19 with TRBJ1-6; D ambiguous. V was clipped by 4 bases and J by 0 bases, with 10 bases between them. Germline loops: CDR1 LNHDA, CDR2 SQIVND (reference sequence). The CDR3 extends over 16 amino acids. The CDR3 loop is CASSTDAGSYNSPLHF. The CDR3 DNA reads as TGTGCCAGTAGTACCGACGCCGGCTCCTATAATTCACCCCTCCACTTT.

This clonotype was observed a handful of times. The genes are TRBV2 and TRBJ1-6, with a possible D match to TRBD1 (5 bases). Germline assignment: CDR1 SNHLY and CDR2 FYNNEI. V lost 6 bases, J lost 8 bases, and 11 bases lay in between. CDR3 length: 13 residues. DNA for the CDR3: TGTGCCAGCAGGGGGGAAGGGGATTCACCCCTCCACTTT. Amino acid sequence: CASRGEGDSPLHF.